The source of this T cell receptor (beta chain) is a study of tumor-infiltrating lymphocytes in oesophageal squamous cell carcinoma. This CDR3 has 15 amino acids. Per germline, CDR1 SGHTA and CDR2 FQGNSA. Using its own MiXCR run on the PCR reads, TCRdb lists one record per CDR3 protein. The table lists around 26,000 distinct CDR3 sequences, about two fifths of them singletons, with less than 30% in the top ten. Sequencing was done on a sample of esophageal tumor tissue. The J gene is TRBJ2-1, the V gene TRBV7-2; the D call may be TRBD1 or TRBD2 (6 bases each). The J call may be incorrect, as the DNA end agrees better with TRBJ2-5. This TCR was recovered from a male donor with esophageal squamous cell carcinoma. CDR3 region: CASAEGGSAQETQYF. CDR3 DNA sequence: TGTGCCAGCGCCGAGGGGGGATCAGCTCAAGAGACCCAGTACTTC.